This TCR beta chain is from a study of early T cells in non-severe SARS-CoV-2 infection. Across the whole study: The study sequenced bulk RNA from unsorted whole blood, with chains unpaired.

Study findings and constraints: Matching against VDJdb likely underestimated virus-specific expansions, favoring anti-spike CD8.

Concerning this clonotype itself: Its target is not known.

This CDR3 is 15 amino acids long. Trimming shortened V by 2 bases and J by 0 bases, and 11 bases separated the two germline ends. CDR1 and CDR2 from the germline V gene are SGDLS and YYNGEE. Unique molecular identifier tags were affixed to discrete cDNA molecules. TCRdb called the 5' RACE reads again in MiXCR, with one record for every CDR3 protein. Among 60,000 to 75,000 distinct CDR3 sequences listed, over 10% were seen once. The TCR originated in an adult who was a healthcare worker with PCR-confirmed SARS-CoV-2 infection or an uninfected control (not recorded which). This specimen consisted of whole blood, obtained at baseline. The chain links TRBV9 to TRBJ1-2; D is possibly TRBD1 (6 bases). The CDR3 region is CASSVGRGPNYGYTF. CDR3 bases: TGTGCCAGCAGCGTTGGCCGGGGGCCTAACTATGGCTACACCTTC.